The 4 T cell receptor beta chains below all came from one sample that was sequenced in a study of shared clonotypes between healthy human individuals. Sequencing was performed with immunoSEQ multiplex PCR; in TCRdb, only in-frame clones are kept and a portion is missing. The table has about 2.4 million clones, 93% seen once; the top ten hold 0.36%. The sequenced material came from naive CD4+ T cells from PBMCs. Subset meaning: CD45RA+ positively selected. These receptor sequences come from a man younger than 35 in good health. Some clones in this sample may be carry-over from other donors' samples.

The CDR3 sequence is CAIMGGDYGYTF. CDR3 DNA sequence: TGTGCCATCATGGGGGGGGACTATGGCTACACCTTC. V and J are TRBV10-3 and TRBJ1-2; D perhaps matches TRBD1 (5 bases). The CDR3 is made up of 12 amino acids. V was shortened by 7 bases and J by 3 bases, with 9 bases between the two germline ends. Germline CDR1 reads ENHRY; CDR2 reads SYGVKD.

This rearrangement joins TRBV5-1 to TRBJ2-3, with 8 nucleotides matching TRBD2. The CDR3 contains 16 residues. CDR1 is SGHRS and CDR2 is YFSETQ in the germline V gene. The V segment lost 0 bases and the J segment 4 bases; nucleotides outside the gene matches: 7. The CDR3 loop reads CASSLESRGGPDTQYF. CDR3 DNA sequence: TGCGCCAGCAGCTTGGAATCCCGGGGGGGGCCAGATACGCAGTATTTT.

The genes are TRBV6-5 and TRBJ2-7; TRBD1 matches 7 bases. The CDR3 contains 11 residues. With V trimmed by 5 bases and J by 7 bases, 2 bases remained unmatched. Germline CDR1 reads MNHEY; CDR2 reads SVGAGI. The CDR3 loop reads CASSHRGEQYF. As DNA, the CDR3 is TGTGCCAGCAGTCACAGGGGAGAGCAGTACTTC.

CDR3 in DNA: TGCGCCAGCAGCTTTAGCGAGGGTACCCAGTACTTC. Amino acid sequence: CASSFSEGTQYF. The V gene is TRBV5-1, the J gene TRBJ2-5; TRBD2 might be the D (5 bases). CDR1 SGHRS and CDR2 YFSETQ come from the germline V gene. V lost 2 bases to trimming and J lost 8 bases, with 10 bases between them. The CDR3 is made up of 12 amino acids.